Listed below are T cell receptor beta chains from one sample, sequenced in a study of T cells in Graves' hyperthyroidism and ophthalmopathy. Each CDR3 protein is one row after TCRdb ran MiXCR on the multiplex PCR reads. The table has 400,000 to 600,000 distinct CDR3 sequences, less than 25% seen once. The specimen sequenced was blood. These receptor sequences come from a man aged 18 to 29 with Graves' hyperthyroidism. Both conserved end residues are part of each CDR3. D genes are given only for firm matches. Some rows mark clone size as missing; the rest say once, few, many or name a class of expanded clone.

V gene: TRBV20-1; J gene: TRBJ2-5; D gene: .; clone size: many; CDR3 DNA: TGCAGTGCTAGAGATGGTTGGTACCCAGGGACCGAAGAGACCCAGTACTTC; CDR3 protein: CSARDGWYPGTEETQYF
V gene: TRBV28; J gene: TRBJ1-1; D gene: .; clone size: many; CDR3 DNA: TGTGCCAGCAGTCCCGGCGGCAGGACGAACACTGAAGCTTTCTTT; CDR3 protein: CASSPGGRTNTEAFF
V gene: TRBV12-3/TRBV12-4; J gene: TRBJ1-1; D gene: .; clone size: many; CDR3 DNA: TGTGCCAGCAGGCACCGTAACACTGAAGCTTTCTTT; CDR3 protein: CASRHRNTEAFF
V gene: TRBV12-3/TRBV12-4; J gene: TRBJ1-5; D gene: TRBD1; clone size: many; CDR3 DNA: TGTGCCAGCAGTTTAGGGACGAGGACAGGGGGCGCGGGACAGCCCCAGCATTTT; CDR3 protein: CASSLGTRTGGAGQPQHF
V gene: TRBV30; J gene: TRBJ2-7; D gene: .; clone size: .; CDR3 DNA: TGTGCCTGGATGATGCAGGGCTACGAGCAGTACTTC; CDR3 protein: CAWMMQGYEQYF
V gene: TRBV28; J gene: TRBJ1-2; D gene: .; clone size: .; CDR3 DNA: TGTGCCAGCAGTCCTCTCTATGGCTACACCTTC; CDR3 protein: CASSPLYGYTF
V gene: TRBV15; J gene: TRBJ2-7; D gene: .; clone size: few; CDR3 DNA: TGTGCCACCAGCAGTTTACAGGGTTCCTACGAGCAGTACTTC; CDR3 protein: CATSSLQGSYEQYF
V gene: TRBV6-1; J gene: TRBJ1-2; D gene: TRBD1; clone size: many; CDR3 DNA: TGTGCCAGCAGTGCAGGGGGTAACTATGGCTACACCTTC; CDR3 protein: CASSAGGNYGYTF
V gene: TRBV6-2/TRBV6-3; J gene: TRBJ1-1; D gene: .; clone size: many; CDR3 DNA: TGTGCCAGCAGTTACCCCACGGGTATAATGAACACTGAAGCTTTCTTT; CDR3 protein: CASSYPTGIMNTEAFF
V gene: TRBV9; J gene: TRBJ2-5; D gene: TRBD2; clone size: few; CDR3 DNA: TGTGCCAGCAGCGTACCGGGGGGGCCTGGGGAGACCCAGTACTTC; CDR3 protein: CASSVPGGPGETQYF
V gene: TRBV7-2; J gene: TRBJ1-1; D gene: TRBD1; clone size: .; CDR3 DNA: TGTGCCAGCAGCTACACCTGGACAGGGAGCACTGAAGCTTTCTTT; CDR3 protein: CASSYTWTGSTEAFF
V gene: TRBV27; J gene: TRBJ1-2; D gene: .; clone size: many; CDR3 DNA: TGTGCCAGCAGTTTCGGCAGTCAGAACTATGGCTACACCTTC; CDR3 protein: CASSFGSQNYGYTF
V gene: TRBV29-1; J gene: TRBJ1-1; D gene: .; clone size: many; CDR3 DNA: TGCAGCGCTATCCAGAGAACTGAAGCTTTCTTT; CDR3 protein: CSAIQRTEAFF
V gene: TRBV12-3/TRBV12-4; J gene: TRBJ1-1; D gene: .; clone size: many; CDR3 DNA: TGTGCCAGCAACCAGGGTTCGAGCACTGAAGCTTTCTTT; CDR3 protein: CASNQGSSTEAFF
V gene: TRBV30; J gene: TRBJ1-1; D gene: .; clone size: many; CDR3 DNA: TGTGCCTGGAGGTACGAGCTAGATAGAACTGAAGCTTTCTTT; CDR3 protein: CAWRYELDRTEAFF
V gene: TRBV2; J gene: TRBJ2-7; D gene: TRBD1; clone size: few; CDR3 DNA: TGTGCCAGCAGTGAATCCAGGGGGTTCGATATTCCAAGCTACGAGCAGTACTTC; CDR3 protein: CASSESRGFDIPSYEQYF
V gene: TRBV29-1; J gene: TRBJ1-2; D gene: TRBD1; clone size: .; CDR3 DNA: TGCAGCGTTGAAGGGGACCTGACAGGGAACTATGGCTACACCTTC; CDR3 protein: CSVEGDLTGNYGYTF
V gene: TRBV5-1; J gene: TRBJ2-7; D gene: TRBD1; clone size: .; CDR3 DNA: TGCGCCAGCAGCTTGGTGACAGGGGGGTTGGACGAGCAGTACTTC; CDR3 protein: CASSLVTGGLDEQYF
V gene: TRBV18; J gene: TRBJ1-5; D gene: TRBD1; clone size: .; CDR3 DNA: TGTGCCAGCTCACCATCGAGACAGGGGGGCAATCAGCCCCAGCATTTT; CDR3 protein: CASSPSRQGGNQPQHF
V gene: TRBV18; J gene: TRBJ2-5; D gene: .; clone size: .; CDR3 DNA: TGTGCCAGCTCACTACAGGCGGCTGCACAAGAGACCCAGTACTTC; CDR3 protein: CASSLQAAAQETQYF
V gene: TRBV10-2; J gene: TRBJ2-7; D gene: TRBD1; clone size: many; CDR3 DNA: TGCGCCAGCAGTGAGGGACAGGGAGACACATACGAGCAGTACTTC; CDR3 protein: CASSEGQGDTYEQYF
V gene: TRBV7-2; J gene: TRBJ1-2; D gene: .; clone size: many; CDR3 DNA: TGTGCCAGCAGCTTCGTCTTCTATGGCTACACCTTC; CDR3 protein: CASSFVFYGYTF
V gene: TRBV10-3; J gene: TRBJ1-2; D gene: .; clone size: many; CDR3 DNA: TGTGCCATCAGTGAAGGTCAGTTCGTTGACTATGGCTACACCTTC; CDR3 protein: CAISEGQFVDYGYTF
V gene: TRBV19; J gene: TRBJ1-5; D gene: .; clone size: many; CDR3 DNA: TGTGCCAGTAGTAGAACCTCCAGGACAGTAAGCAATCAGCCCCAGCATTTT; CDR3 protein: CASSRTSRTVSNQPQHF
V gene: TRBV6-5; J gene: TRBJ1-2; D gene: .; clone size: many; CDR3 DNA: TGTGCCAGCAGTTACGGTCCAGACCTTTACGGCTATGGCTACACCTTC; CDR3 protein: CASSYGPDLYGYGYTF
V gene: TRBV28; J gene: TRBJ2-7; D gene: .; clone size: many; CDR3 DNA: TGTGCCAGCAGATGGGACCTCTCCTACGAGCAGTACTTC; CDR3 protein: CASRWDLSYEQYF
V gene: TRBV12-5; J gene: TRBJ2-3; D gene: .; clone size: many; CDR3 DNA: TGTGCTAGTGGGTACACAGATACGCAGTATTTT; CDR3 protein: CASGYTDTQYF
V gene: TRBV28; J gene: TRBJ2-7; D gene: .; clone size: many; CDR3 DNA: TGTGCCAGCAGTTCCCCCCGACAGGCAGGGGACTACGAGCAGTACTTC; CDR3 protein: CASSSPRQAGDYEQYF
V gene: TRBV10-2; J gene: TRBJ1-1; D gene: .; clone size: many; CDR3 DNA: TGCGCCAGCACCGTGAAGGAGAACACTGAAGCTTTCTTT; CDR3 protein: CASTVKENTEAFF
V gene: TRBV25-1; J gene: TRBJ2-7; D gene: .; clone size: few; CDR3 DNA: TGTGCCAGCGCCGACGGCTACGAGCAGTACTTC; CDR3 protein: CASADGYEQYF
V gene: TRBV5-1; J gene: TRBJ2-7; D gene: .; clone size: few; CDR3 DNA: TGCGCCAGCAGCCCTGACCCGCGCTCCTACGAGCAGTACTTC; CDR3 protein: CASSPDPRSYEQYF
V gene: TRBV19; J gene: TRBJ1-5; D gene: .; clone size: many; CDR3 DNA: TGTGCCAGTAGTCCCCCCACGATCCAGCCCCAGCATTTT; CDR3 protein: CASSPPTIQPQHF
V gene: TRBV6-1; J gene: TRBJ1-1; D gene: .; clone size: .; CDR3 DNA: TGTGCCAGCAGCCGCAAGTCAGACACTGAAGCTTTCTTT; CDR3 protein: CASSRKSDTEAFF
V gene: TRBV7-9; J gene: TRBJ2-7; D gene: .; clone size: few; CDR3 DNA: TGTGCCAGCAGCTTAAAGGAGGACTCGCCATCCCACGAGCAGTACTTC; CDR3 protein: CASSLKEDSPSHEQYF
V gene: TRBV6-1; J gene: TRBJ2-3; D gene: .; clone size: .; CDR3 DNA: TGTGCCAGCAGAGAGCGGGGCACAGATACGCAGTATTTT; CDR3 protein: CASRERGTDTQYF
V gene: TRBV5-1; J gene: TRBJ1-2; D gene: .; clone size: .; CDR3 DNA: TGCGCCAGCAGCTTGGATTCCGGCAGGAACTATGGCTACACCTTC; CDR3 protein: CASSLDSGRNYGYTF
V gene: TRBV4-1; J gene: TRBJ2-7; D gene: TRBD1; clone size: few; CDR3 DNA: TGCGCCAGCAGAGTCCGGGACAGGGGAGACTACGAGCAGTACTTC; CDR3 protein: CASRVRDRGDYEQYF
V gene: TRBV7-9; J gene: TRBJ2-7; D gene: .; clone size: many; CDR3 DNA: TGTGCCAGCAGCACGAGCTCCTACGAGCAGTACTTC; CDR3 protein: CASSTSSYEQYF
V gene: TRBV6-2/TRBV6-3; J gene: TRBJ2-7; D gene: TRBD2; clone size: few; CDR3 DNA: TGTGCCAGCAGGTCGGTAGCGGGCCGCTCCTACGAGCAGTACTTC; CDR3 protein: CASRSVAGRSYEQYF
V gene: TRBV11-2; J gene: TRBJ1-3; D gene: .; clone size: .; CDR3 DNA: TGTGCCAGCAGCCTGGAGGACAGAGGTACTGGAAACACCATATATTTT; CDR3 protein: CASSLEDRGTGNTIYF
V gene: TRBV29-1; J gene: TRBJ1-1; D gene: .; clone size: .; CDR3 DNA: TGCAGCGTCGGGATTGCATTGGGCACTGAAGCTTTCTTT; CDR3 protein: CSVGIALGTEAFF
V gene: TRBV6-5; J gene: TRBJ2-2; D gene: .; clone size: .; CDR3 DNA: TGTGCCAGCAGTTTGGTCGCCTACTTGAACACCGGGGAGCTGTTTTTT; CDR3 protein: CASSLVAYLNTGELFF
V gene: TRBV18; J gene: TRBJ2-6; D gene: TRBD1; clone size: .; CDR3 DNA: TGTGCCAGCTCATCGAGCACAGGGGGCGCGGCCAACGTCCTGACTTTC; CDR3 protein: CASSSSTGGAANVLTF
V gene: TRBV6-1; J gene: TRBJ2-5; D gene: .; clone size: few; CDR3 DNA: TGTGCCAGCAGGAGGTTTCTCGGGGTCCAAGAGACCCAGTACTTC; CDR3 protein: CASRRFLGVQETQYF
V gene: TRBV20-1; J gene: TRBJ2-7; D gene: TRBD2; clone size: many; CDR3 DNA: TGCAGTGCCCGGGGACTAGCGGGGGAGTACGAGCAGTACTTC; CDR3 protein: CSARGLAGEYEQYF
V gene: TRBV28; J gene: TRBJ1-2; D gene: .; clone size: .; CDR3 DNA: TGTGCCACCGCATGGGGGGGAGACTATGGCTACACCTTC; CDR3 protein: CATAWGGDYGYTF
V gene: TRBV19; J gene: TRBJ1-2; D gene: .; clone size: many; CDR3 DNA: TGTGCCAGTAGTATAGATCCCAACAGGGAGGATGGCTACACCTTC; CDR3 protein: CASSIDPNREDGYTF
V gene: TRBV7-9; J gene: TRBJ2-5; D gene: .; clone size: .; CDR3 DNA: TGTGCCAGCAGCTTAGTCAAGACCCAGTACTTC; CDR3 protein: CASSLVKTQYF
V gene: TRBV4-1; J gene: TRBJ1-1; D gene: .; clone size: .; CDR3 DNA: TGCGCCAGCAGCCATCTGGGGATGAACACTGAAGCTTTCTTT; CDR3 protein: CASSHLGMNTEAFF
V gene: TRBV6-1; J gene: TRBJ2-5; D gene: .; clone size: .; CDR3 DNA: TGTGCCAGCAGCCAACCCCCAACAGAAGAGACCCAGTACTTC; CDR3 protein: CASSQPPTEETQYF
V gene: TRBV20-1; J gene: TRBJ1-1; D gene: .; clone size: many; CDR3 DNA: TGCAGTGTCCCGACAGGAGACACTGAAGCTTTCTTT; CDR3 protein: CSVPTGDTEAFF
V gene: TRBV6-1; J gene: TRBJ2-5; D gene: .; clone size: few; CDR3 DNA: TGTGCCAGCAAGATTAGCGGCCAAGAGACCCAGTACTTC; CDR3 protein: CASKISGQETQYF
V gene: TRBV7-3; J gene: TRBJ1-1; D gene: .; clone size: .; CDR3 DNA: TGTGCCAGCAGCTTAAACTCTGGACACTTGAACACTGAAGCTTTCTTT; CDR3 protein: CASSLNSGHLNTEAFF
V gene: TRBV11-1; J gene: TRBJ2-3; D gene: .; clone size: .; CDR3 DNA: TGTGCCAGCAGCTCAGGGGACTTGTTATTCACAGATACGCAGTATTTT; CDR3 protein: CASSSGDLLFTDTQYF
V gene: TRBV10-3; J gene: TRBJ1-1; D gene: TRBD1; clone size: many; CDR3 DNA: TGTGCCATCAGTGAGCGGACAGGGGGTCCTTTTACTGAAGCTTTCTTT; CDR3 protein: CAISERTGGPFTEAFF
V gene: TRBV11-2; J gene: TRBJ1-1; D gene: .; clone size: .; CDR3 DNA: TGTGCCAGCAGAAGAACAGGGAAAGCTGAAGCTTTCTTT; CDR3 protein: CASRRTGKAEAFF
V gene: TRBV7-9; J gene: TRBJ2-2; D gene: .; clone size: many; CDR3 DNA: TGTGCCAGCAGCTTTCGGGGGCATGACACCGGGGAGCTGTTTTTT; CDR3 protein: CASSFRGHDTGELFF